This T cell receptor beta chain comes out of a study of cytomegalovirus exposure and HLA in healthy donors. TCRdb's copy holds only in-frame clones and misses some; the assay was immunoSEQ multiplex PCR. The sample includes 100,000 to 150,000 clones, around nine tenths seen only once; the top ten take about 3.7%. Germline V gene sequence: CDR1 MNHNS, CDR2 SASEGT. CDR3 length: 15 amino acids. The V and J ends lost 5 bases and 1 base respectively, with 12 bases between them. Sequencing was done on a sample of PBMCs. This clonotype was sampled from a man aged 30 to 39 in good health and CMV-seronegative. The chain couples TRBV6-1 to TRBJ1-5, with D maybe TRBD1 (5 bases). CDR3 amino acids: CASSPPTDSNQPQHF. DNA for the CDR3: TGTGCCAGCAGTCCGCCGACAGACAGCAATCAGCCCCAGCATTTT.